This TCR beta chain was sequenced in a study of T and B cells in COVID-19 patients. CDR3 length: 22 residues. The trim removed 0 bases at V and 3 bases at J, leaving 15 bases unmatched. CDR1 and CDR2 from the germline V gene are LGHNA and YSLEER. Each TRB amplification used about 250-550 ng of genomic DNA from blood. TRB rearrangements were amplified by multiplex PCR with BIOMED2 TRB-A/B primers. Each CDR3 protein gets one entry after TCRdb re-called the multiplex PCR reads with MiXCR. Of roughly 27,000 distinct CDR3 sequences in the sample, about 33% are singletons; the top ten hold under 2%. The TCR sequence derives from a human donor who had recovered from COVID-19. The specimen was blood. The chain couples TRBV4-3 to TRBJ2-2; 14 bases agree with TRBD2. The CDR3 sequence: CASSQELLRLGLAGGYTGELFF. In nucleotides, the CDR3 is TGCGCCAGCAGCCAAGAGCTCTTGAGGCTTGGACTAGCGGGAGGTTACACCGGGGAGCTGTTTTTT.